Listed below are T cell receptor beta chains from one sample, sequenced in a study of human T cells and chemical hapten exposure. TCRdb called the RACE reads again in MiXCR, with one record for every CDR3 protein. The sample carries 95,000 to 150,000 distinct CDR3 sequences, 11% recorded once. The sample was whole blood, taken in connection with sensitization to the hapten diphenylcyclopropenone (DPC). Receptors originate from a woman aged 45-60 years with alopecia areata. Some clones in this sample may be carry-over from other donors' samples. Each CDR3 is given with its conserved first and last residue. The D gene is left open where the match is weak. Size is omitted from some rows. Given values are once, few, many or a class for expanded clones.

V gene	J gene	clone size	D gene	CDR3 DNA	CDR3 protein
TRBV10-3	TRBJ2-5	.	TRBD2	TGTGCCATCAGGACTAGCGGGAGCGAGACCCAGTACTTC	CAIRTSGSETQYF
TRBV2	TRBJ1-6	few	.	TGTGCCAGCAAGACGGGACAAAGGAGTTCACCCCTCCACTTT	CASKTGQRSSPLHF
TRBV20-1	TRBJ2-7	.	.	TGCAGTGCTACTAGCACCGCCTACGAGCAGTACTTC	CSATSTAYEQYF
TRBV5-1	TRBJ2-1	.	TRBD2	TGCGCCAGCAGCGTCGGGACTAGCGGGGGGGCCTTGGTTGAGCAGTTCTTC	CASSVGTSGGALVEQFF
TRBV15	TRBJ1-1	.	TRBD1	TGTGCCACCAGCAAATCAAGACAGGGGAATGAAGCTTTCTTT	CATSKSRQGNEAFF
TRBV4-3	TRBJ2-3	few	.	TGCGCCAGCAGCCACGGAACAGGCACAGATACGCAGTATTTT	CASSHGTGTDTQYF
TRBV7-8	TRBJ1-1	.	.	TGTGCCAGCATCGAGCAGGCTCTGAGCACTGAAGCTTTCTTT	CASIEQALSTEAFF
TRBV7-2	TRBJ2-7	few	.	TGTGCCAGCAGCTGTTGGGACGGCTACGAGCAGTACTTC	CASSCWDGYEQYF
TRBV7-2	TRBJ2-7	.	.	TGTGCCAGCAGCCCGGGACGGTCCGACGAGCAGTACTTC	CASSPGRSDEQYF
TRBV3-1	TRBJ2-7	many	TRBD2	TGTGCCAGCAGCGCACGAAGGACTAGCTCTGTTTCCTACGAGCAGTACTTC	CASSARRTSSVSYEQYF
TRBV29-1	TRBJ2-1	few	.	TGCAGCGTGCCTCGTACCAGCTCCTACAATGAGCAGTTCTTC	CSVPRTSSYNEQFF
TRBV6-2/TRBV6-3	TRBJ2-7	once	.	TGTGCCAGCAGCTCCCTCTACGAGCAGTACTTC	CASSSLYEQYF
TRBV12-5	TRBJ2-3	few	.	TGTGCTAGTGGTTGGGTAACGCCGGGTACGCAGTATTTT	CASGWVTPGTQYF
TRBV3-1	TRBJ2-5	.	TRBD1	TGTGCCAGCAGCCAAGAGACAGGGATCGGGACCCAGTACTTC	CASSQETGIGTQYF
TRBV27	TRBJ1-6	once	TRBD1	TGTGCCAGCAGTTTAGACAGGGCGGAAAACTCACCCCTCCACTTT	CASSLDRAENSPLHF
TRBV2	TRBJ1-5	.	.	TGTGCCAGCAGGGGGGACATGGCAAATCAGCCCCAGCATTTT	CASRGDMANQPQHF
TRBV6-5	TRBJ1-1	few	.	TGTGCCAGCAGCAGGGGGAACACTGAAGCTTTCTTT	CASSRGNTEAFF
TRBV7-9	TRBJ1-2	.	.	TGTGCCAGCAGCGCTAGTAATCGTCCTGGGGGCTACACCTTC	CASSASNRPGGYTF
TRBV7-9	TRBJ1-4	.	.	TGTGCCAGCAGCCTCTCCGGACTTATAGCGGCTAATGAAAAACTGTTTTTT	CASSLSGLIAANEKLFF
TRBV18	TRBJ1-6	many	TRBD1	TGTGCCAGCTCACGACGGACAGGGGAATCACCCCTCCACTTT	CASSRRTGESPLHF
TRBV6-6	TRBJ2-5	few	TRBD2	TGTGCCAGCAGTTATTATGGACTAGCAGGGTTCGCGGAAGAGACCCAGTACTTC	CASSYYGLAGFAEETQYF
TRBV28	TRBJ2-7	few	.	TGTGCCAGCAGTTGGATGATCGAGCAGTACTTC	CASSWMIEQYF
TRBV18	TRBJ2-3	few	TRBD1	TGTGCCAGCTCACGAGGACAGGGATTCACAGATACGCAGTATTTT	CASSRGQGFTDTQYF
TRBV11-2	TRBJ1-4	few	TRBD1	TGTGCCAGCAGCCCCTGGACAGGGCGGTCTAGGGAAAAACTGTTTTTT	CASSPWTGRSREKLFF
TRBV5-1	TRBJ2-1	few	.	TGCGCCTGCCATTCGGGGGACAGCTCCTACAATGAGCAGTTCTTC	CACHSGDSSYNEQFF
TRBV29-1	TRBJ2-3	many	TRBD1	TGCAGCGTACAGGGGCCAACGGATCCAGATACGCAGTATTTT	CSVQGPTDPDTQYF
TRBV6-6	TRBJ2-5	many	.	TGTGCCAGCAGTTACTCCACTAGGGGCCTAGAGACCCAGTACTTC	CASSYSTRGLETQYF
TRBV20-1	TRBJ2-1	.	.	TGCAGTGCTAGGGGCAGCGGTGAGCAGTTCTTC	CSARGSGEQFF
TRBV27	TRBJ2-1	few	TRBD1	TGTGCCAGCAGTAGGGACAGGGGCAATGAGCAGTTCTTC	CASSRDRGNEQFF
TRBV7-9	TRBJ2-7	few	.	TGTGCCAGCAGCCAAATACAGGGAGCCTACGAGCAGTACTTC	CASSQIQGAYEQYF
TRBV7-2	TRBJ2-5	few	TRBD2	TGTGCCAGCAGGTCACGGGCGGGAGGAGAGACCCAGTACTTC	CASRSRAGGETQYF
TRBV4-1	TRBJ1-2	many	.	TGCGCCAGCAGCCAAAGGGGGTGGGGGGACTATGGCTACACCTTC	CASSQRGWGDYGYTF
TRBV6-6	TRBJ2-6	few	.	TGTGCCAGCGGTCGGACGGTCTCTGGGGCCAACGTCCTGACTTTC	CASGRTVSGANVLTF
TRBV12-3/TRBV12-4	TRBJ1-1	.	TRBD1	TGTGCCAGCAGTACGACAGGGAAGAACACTGAAGCTTTCTTT	CASSTTGKNTEAFF
TRBV3-1	TRBJ1-1	.	.	TGTGCCAGCAGCCAACGGCGGCAGGCCGGAGGGACGGAAGCTTTCTTT	CASSQRRQAGGTEAFF
TRBV29-1	TRBJ2-3	few	TRBD1	TGCAGCGTAGAAACAGGGGGCCCAGATACGCAGTATTTT	CSVETGGPDTQYF
TRBV12-3/TRBV12-4	TRBJ1-5	few	TRBD1	TGTGCCAGCAGTTTAGGACAGGGAAAAGGGGCCCAGCATTTT	CASSLGQGKGAQHF
TRBV7-9	TRBJ1-6	.	TRBD1	TGTGCCAGCAGCCCCACGGACAGGGAAAATTCACCCCTCCACTTT	CASSPTDRENSPLHF
TRBV5-8	TRBJ2-7	few	TRBD2	TGTGCCAGCAGCGAAGGACTAGCAATCTACGAGCAGTACTTC	CASSEGLAIYEQYF
TRBV11-2	TRBJ2-1	.	TRBD2	TGTGCCAGCAGCTTAGGCGGGGGGGCGGGCAATGAGCAGTTCTTC	CASSLGGGAGNEQFF
TRBV5-1	TRBJ2-5	many	TRBD1	TGCGCCAGCAGCACCGGGACAGCAATCGGGTTAGCCCAGTACTTC	CASSTGTAIGLAQYF
TRBV12-3/TRBV12-4	TRBJ1-1	.	TRBD1	TGTGCCAGCAGTTTCTTCGACAGGGCGGGGACTGAAGCTTTCTTT	CASSFFDRAGTEAFF
TRBV7-9	TRBJ2-7	few	.	TGTGCCAGCAGCGCCGCGGCACACATTCCCTACGAGCAGTACTTC	CASSAAAHIPYEQYF
TRBV10-2	TRBJ1-5	few	.	TGCGCCAGCAGTACAGAACCGCAGCCCCAGCATTTT	CASSTEPQPQHF
TRBV28	TRBJ1-5	few	TRBD1	TGTGCCAGCCTTGGGGACAGCCCGCGGCCCCAGCATTTT	CASLGDSPRPQHF
TRBV12-3/TRBV12-4	TRBJ1-3	many	TRBD1	TGTGCCAGCAGTCGGACAGGGATTGGAAACACCATATATTTT	CASSRTGIGNTIYF
TRBV29-1	TRBJ2-2	few	.	TGCAGCGTAGGAGACAGCACCGGGGAGCTGTTTTTT	CSVGDSTGELFF
TRBV7-8	TRBJ2-1	few	.	TGTGCCAGCAGCTTAGGTACCCCTGCCTACAATGAGCAGTTCTTC	CASSLGTPAYNEQFF
TRBV27	TRBJ2-7	few	TRBD1	TGTGCCAGCAGTCCCCGGGACAGTCTGTGGTACTTC	CASSPRDSLWYF
TRBV12-3/TRBV12-4	TRBJ2-1	few	.	TGTGCCAGCAACCCGACTACTCTCACGAACAATGAGCAGTTCTTC	CASNPTTLTNNEQFF
TRBV27	TRBJ2-5	many	TRBD1	TGTGCCAGCAGCCCGACAGGGATCCAAGAGACCCAGTACTTC	CASSPTGIQETQYF
TRBV7-6	TRBJ2-5	.	TRBD2	TGTGCCAGCAGCTTAGGGACTAGCGGGACGGAGACCCAGTACTTC	CASSLGTSGTETQYF
TRBV9	TRBJ1-2	few	.	TGTGCCAGCAGCGTAGACACTAACTATGGCTACACCTTC	CASSVDTNYGYTF
TRBV20-1	TRBJ2-5	.	.	TGCAGTGCTAGGGACCCCGGGGGGCCGGAGACCCAGTACTTC	CSARDPGGPETQYF